This T cell receptor (beta chain) was observed in a study of PD-1 blockade in classical Hodgkin lymphoma (dated by TCRdb to 2020 to 2021). Regarding the research as a whole: Nivolumab dosing was 3 mg/kg intravenously every 2 weeks, continuing until either disease progression or unacceptable toxicity. To define a peripheral blood immune signature of response to PD-1 blockade in classical Hodgkin lymphoma, the study combined TCR beta sequencing with CyTOF. Broad study findings and their caveats: Trial patients with a complete response had baseline diversity similar to that of newly diagnosed patients, while partial responders and progressors had significantly lower diversity. Lower diversity was seen in patients whose nivolumab began less than 1 year after ASCT, and these patients were left out of later analyses so that immune reconstitution would not confound the results. CD4+ but not CD8+ TCR diversity rose significantly by C4D1 (p=0.0027 vs p=0.16), most apparent in complete responders (p=0.02). Newly diagnosed patients were reported to have lower baseline TCR diversity than healthy donors, and relapsed/refractory patients were reported to have lower baseline TCR diversity still. Only a single clinical trial cohort was studied, and what caused the repertoire differences, possibly disease activity or prior therapy, remained undefined.

Genomic DNA was isolated using the Qiagen DNeasy kit from unsorted PBMCs as well as from negatively selected CD4+ and CD8+ fractions. Using primers that anneal to V and J segments, immunoSEQ multiplex PCR amplified the TCR beta CDR3 regions. Amplification bias was minimized using a synthetic immune receptor repertoire, and residual bias was removed computationally after sequencing. The paper's processing steps were these. Custom Python scripts were used to quantify repertoire diversity as the Shannon entropy index. The unsorted, CD4+ and CD8+ repertoires were each analyzed separately, with the exception of combined analyses, where CD4+ and CD8+ sequences were merged in silico. Clonal expansion was defined as at least a 2-fold frequency increase after treatment relative to C1D1, with a pseudocount of 0.5 for undetected baseline clones. Clones with 0 or 1 copy at C1D1 were classified as singleton clones, and clones with 2 or more copies were classified as non-singleton clones. By matching protein sequences in sorted samples from the same patient, clones expanded in unsorted samples were annotated as CD4+, CD8+ or unknown. Wilcoxon tests were applied to paired samples to test diversity changes from C1D1 to C4D1. Held by TCRdb, this immuneACCESS table contains in-frame sequences only and omits some clones. Under half of the omission traces to an unresolved V gene where checked; the cause of the rest is unknown. Clone size and the V and J calls come from that table; the DNA yielded D and trimming. The sample table holds about 45,000 clones, of which roughly 70% were seen once. Of the sample, approximately 3% is held by the ten largest clones.

Reading the germline V gene (reference sequence) gives CDR1 PRHDT and CDR2 FYEKMQ. The CDR3, cysteine through phenylalanine, is 12 amino acids long. Only the CDR3 DNA is retained, 36 bases long and in frame from the first base. The trim is 5 bases for V and 9 bases for J, with a gap of 11 bases between the germline ends. This clone was observed a single time. This clone's antigen is unknown. Base qualities are missing; no much larger clone stands one base away. This specimen's time point label, interpreted: cycle 2 day 1 (C2D1) of nivolumab. Every trial patient had relapsed following autologous stem cell transplantation, and prior brentuximab vedotin exposure was what differed among cohorts A, B and C. The trial cohort included 45 to 65 patients with relapsed/refractory classical Hodgkin lymphoma, and each patient had a best overall response of complete response, partial response or progressive disease. Trial patients were treated with single-agent nivolumab in the multi-cohort phase II CheckMate 205 trial. An independent review committee assessed best overall response by applying the 2007 International Working Group response criteria. Trial PBMCs were obtained immediately prior to nivolumab initiation (C1D1) and on therapy at cycle 2 day 1 and cycle 4 day 1. Peripheral blood was collected in 8 mL Vacutainer Cell Preparation Tubes, from which PBMCs were isolated by centrifugation and then cryopreserved.

Recombination linked TRBV13 to TRBJ2-1; no D gene can be assigned with confidence. The source was peripheral blood mononuclear cells (PBMCs), collected before the second cycle of nivolumab. The source is a human donor with classical Hodgkin lymphoma. The DNA sequence is given as TGTGCCAGCAGCCCCCCGGGTCTTGAGCAGTTCTTC. It translates as CASSPPGLEQFF.